Below, 2 T cell receptor beta chains from the same sample are listed, as sequenced in a study of cytomegalovirus exposure and HLA in healthy donors. A multiplex PCR was run with 60 Vbeta primers and 13 Jbeta primers. Libraries were prepared by immunoSEQ multiplex PCR; TCRdb keeps only in-frame clonotypes and omits some of them. This sample carries roughly 120,000 clones, roughly 80% of them seen once, and the ten largest clones take around 1.5%. Sequenced sample: PBMCs. These receptors came from a woman under 30 in good health and CMV-seronegative.

This clone was counted between two and nine times. The chain links TRBV19 to TRBJ2-3, with TRBD1 identical over 12 bases. Germline V CDR1 and CDR2: LNHDA, SQIVND (reference sequence). This CDR3 spans 15 amino acids. V was clipped by 4 bases and J by 4 bases; unmatched bases: 3. The CDR3 is CASSKGTGGADTQYF. DNA of the CDR3: TGTGCCAGTAGTAAAGGGACAGGGGGCGCAGATACGCAGTATTTT.

The chain carries TRBV4-1 and TRBJ2-1; no definite D call. Per germline, CDR1 MGHRA and CDR2 YSYEKL. This CDR3 is built from 14 residues. With 3 bases removed from V and 5 bases from J, the gap between germline ends came to 11 bases. CDR3 in DNA: TGCGCCAGCAGCCAGGCCAACCGAAACAATGAGCAGTTCTTC. This gives the protein CASSQANRNNEQFF.